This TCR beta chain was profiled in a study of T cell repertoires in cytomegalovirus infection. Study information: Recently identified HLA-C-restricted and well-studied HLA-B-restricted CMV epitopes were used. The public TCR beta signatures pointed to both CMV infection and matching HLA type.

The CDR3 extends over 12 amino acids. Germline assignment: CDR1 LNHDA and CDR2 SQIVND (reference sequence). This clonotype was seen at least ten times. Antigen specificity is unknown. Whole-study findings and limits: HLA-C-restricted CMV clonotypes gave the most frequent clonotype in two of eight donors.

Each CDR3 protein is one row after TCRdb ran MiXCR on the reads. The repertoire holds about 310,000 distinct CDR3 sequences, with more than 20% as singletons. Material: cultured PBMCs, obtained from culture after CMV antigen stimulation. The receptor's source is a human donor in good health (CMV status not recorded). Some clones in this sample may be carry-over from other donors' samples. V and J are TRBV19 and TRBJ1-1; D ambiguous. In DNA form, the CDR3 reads TGTTCTTCCTCACCCGGTAGGACTGAAGCTTTCTTT. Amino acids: CSSSPGRTEAFF.